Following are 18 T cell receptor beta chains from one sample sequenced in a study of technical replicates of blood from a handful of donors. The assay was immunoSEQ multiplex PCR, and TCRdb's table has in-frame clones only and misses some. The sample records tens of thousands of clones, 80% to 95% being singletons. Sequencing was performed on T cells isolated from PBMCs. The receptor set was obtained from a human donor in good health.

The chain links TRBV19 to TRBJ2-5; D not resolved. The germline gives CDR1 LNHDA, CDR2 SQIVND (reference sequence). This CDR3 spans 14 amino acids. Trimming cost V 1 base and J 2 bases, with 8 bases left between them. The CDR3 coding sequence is TGTGCCAGTAGTATAGGTCAGGTACAAGAGACCCAGTACTTC. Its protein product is CASSIGQVQETQYF.

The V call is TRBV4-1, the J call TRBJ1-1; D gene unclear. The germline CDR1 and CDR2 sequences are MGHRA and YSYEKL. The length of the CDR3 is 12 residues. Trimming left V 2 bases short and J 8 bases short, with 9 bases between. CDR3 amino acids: CASSQYGREAFF. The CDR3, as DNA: TGCGCCAGCAGCCAATATGGCAGAGAAGCTTTCTTT.

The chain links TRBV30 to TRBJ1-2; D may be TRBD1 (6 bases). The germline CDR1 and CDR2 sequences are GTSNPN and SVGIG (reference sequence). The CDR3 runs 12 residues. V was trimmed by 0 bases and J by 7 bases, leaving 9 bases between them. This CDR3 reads CAWSVWGPGYTF. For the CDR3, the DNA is TGTGCCTGGAGTGTTTGGGGGCCTGGCTACACCTTC. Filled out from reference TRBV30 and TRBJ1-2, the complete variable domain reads SQTIHQWPATLVQPVGSPLSLECTVEGTSNPNLYWYRQAAGRGLQLLFYSVGIGQISSEVPQNLSASRPQDRQFILSSKKLLLSDSGFYLCAWSVWGPGYTFGSGTRLTVV.

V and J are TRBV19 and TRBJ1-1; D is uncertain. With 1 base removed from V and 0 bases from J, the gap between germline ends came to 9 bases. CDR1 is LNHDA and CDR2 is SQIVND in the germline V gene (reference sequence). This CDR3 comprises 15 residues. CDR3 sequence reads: CASSIGVRVNTEAFF. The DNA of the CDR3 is TGTGCCAGTAGTATAGGTGTCCGGGTGAACACTGAAGCTTTCTTT. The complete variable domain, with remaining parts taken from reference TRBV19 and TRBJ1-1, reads DGGITQSPKYLFRKEGQNVTLSCEQNLNHDAMYWYRQDPGQGLRLIYYSQIVNDFQKGDIAEGYSVSREKKESFPLTVTSAQKNPTAFYLCASSIGVRVNTEAFFGQGTRLTVV.

CDR3 residues: CASSFTRDSGEAFF. CDR3 bases: TGCGCCAGCAGCTTCACCCGGGACAGCGGAGAAGCTTTCTTT. This chain joins TRBV10-1 and TRBJ1-1; TRBD1 matches 7 bases. Trimming removed 6 bases from V and 8 bases from J; junction bases left unmatched: 12. This CDR3 has 14 amino acids. Germline CDR1 is WNHNN and CDR2 is SYGVQD (reference sequence).

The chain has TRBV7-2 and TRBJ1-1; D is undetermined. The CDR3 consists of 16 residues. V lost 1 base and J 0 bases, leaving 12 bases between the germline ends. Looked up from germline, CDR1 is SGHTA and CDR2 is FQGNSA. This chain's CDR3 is CASSLDIARMNTEAFF. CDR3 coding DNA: TGTGCCAGCAGCTTAGACATCGCCAGGATGAACACTGAAGCTTTCTTT.

The CDR3 DNA is TGCGCCAGCAGCCTTTGGGACACTTCGAACACTGAAGCTTTCTTT. Protein sequence: CASSLWDTSNTEAFF. The rearrangement joins TRBV4-1 to TRBJ1-1, with D perhaps matching TRBD1 (6 bases). The length of the CDR3 is 15 residues. With 4 bases removed from V and 1 base from J, the gap between germline ends came to 13 bases. The germline CDR1 and CDR2 sequences are MGHRA and YSYEKL.

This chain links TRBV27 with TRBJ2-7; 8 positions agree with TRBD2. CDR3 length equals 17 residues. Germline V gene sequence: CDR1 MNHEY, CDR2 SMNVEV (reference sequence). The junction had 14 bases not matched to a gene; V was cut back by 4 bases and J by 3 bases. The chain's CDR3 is CASSSLSGGRINYEQYF. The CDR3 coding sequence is TGTGCCAGCAGTTCCTTGTCCGGCGGGAGGATAAACTACGAGCAGTACTTC.

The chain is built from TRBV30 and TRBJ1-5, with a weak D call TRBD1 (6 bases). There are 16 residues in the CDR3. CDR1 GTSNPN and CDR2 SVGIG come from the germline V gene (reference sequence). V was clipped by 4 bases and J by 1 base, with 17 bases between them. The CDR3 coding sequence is TGTGCCTGGACCCCCCTAATGGGGGCGAGCAATCAGCCCCAGCATTTT. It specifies CAWTPLMGASNQPQHF.

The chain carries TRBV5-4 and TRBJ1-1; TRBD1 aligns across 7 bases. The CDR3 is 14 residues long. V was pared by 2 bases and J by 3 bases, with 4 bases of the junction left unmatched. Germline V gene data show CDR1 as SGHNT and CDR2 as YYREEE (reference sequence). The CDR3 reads CASSFRGPDTEAFF. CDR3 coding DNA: TGTGCCAGCAGCTTTAGGGGGCCGGACACTGAAGCTTTCTTT.

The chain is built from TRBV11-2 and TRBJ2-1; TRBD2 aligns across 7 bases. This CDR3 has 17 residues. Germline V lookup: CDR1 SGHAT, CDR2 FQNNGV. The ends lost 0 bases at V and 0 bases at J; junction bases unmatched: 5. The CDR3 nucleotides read TGTGCCAGCAGCTTAGACTTGCGGGGGAGCTCCTACAATGAGCAGTTCTTC. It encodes CASSLDLRGSSYNEQFF.

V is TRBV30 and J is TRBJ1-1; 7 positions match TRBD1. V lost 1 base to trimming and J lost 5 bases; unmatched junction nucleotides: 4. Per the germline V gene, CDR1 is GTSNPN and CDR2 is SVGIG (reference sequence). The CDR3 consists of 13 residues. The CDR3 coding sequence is TGTGCCTGGAGTGGACAGGGTAGAACTGAAGCTTTCTTT. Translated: CAWSGQGRTEAFF.

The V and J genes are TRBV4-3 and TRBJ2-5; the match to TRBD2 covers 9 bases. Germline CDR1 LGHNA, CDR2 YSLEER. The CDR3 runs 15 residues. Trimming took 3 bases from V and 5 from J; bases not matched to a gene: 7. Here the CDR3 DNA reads TGCGCCAGCAGCCAGGCACTAGCGGGCGCCGAGACCCAGTACTTC. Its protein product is CASSQALAGAETQYF.

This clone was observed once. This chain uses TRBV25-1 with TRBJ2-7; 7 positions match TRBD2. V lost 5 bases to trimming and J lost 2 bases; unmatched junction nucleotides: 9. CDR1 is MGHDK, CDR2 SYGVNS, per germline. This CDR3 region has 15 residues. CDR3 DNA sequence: TGTGCCAGCAGTCCAGGGCTAGCGGAGCCCTACGAGCAGTACTTC. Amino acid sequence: CASSPGLAEPYEQYF.

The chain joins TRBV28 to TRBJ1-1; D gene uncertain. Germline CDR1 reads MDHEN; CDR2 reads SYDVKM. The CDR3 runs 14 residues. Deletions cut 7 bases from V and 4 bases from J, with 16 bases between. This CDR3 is CASTVLTVGTEAFF. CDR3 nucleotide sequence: TGTGCCAGCACCGTTTTGACTGTTGGCACTGAAGCTTTCTTT.

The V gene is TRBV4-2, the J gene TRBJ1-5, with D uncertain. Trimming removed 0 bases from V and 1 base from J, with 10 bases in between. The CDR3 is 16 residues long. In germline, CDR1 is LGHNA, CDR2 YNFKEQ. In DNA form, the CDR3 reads TGTGCCAGCAGCCAAGAACGCGGGCGCAGCAATCAGCCCCAGCATTTT. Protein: CASSQERGRSNQPQHF.

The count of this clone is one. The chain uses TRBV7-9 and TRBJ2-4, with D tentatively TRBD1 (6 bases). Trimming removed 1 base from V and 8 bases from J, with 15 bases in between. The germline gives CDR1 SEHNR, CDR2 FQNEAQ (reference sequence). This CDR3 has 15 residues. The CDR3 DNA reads TGTGCCAGCAGCTTAGTCACAGCCAGGGGAGACATTCAGTACTTC. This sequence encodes CASSLVTARGDIQYF.

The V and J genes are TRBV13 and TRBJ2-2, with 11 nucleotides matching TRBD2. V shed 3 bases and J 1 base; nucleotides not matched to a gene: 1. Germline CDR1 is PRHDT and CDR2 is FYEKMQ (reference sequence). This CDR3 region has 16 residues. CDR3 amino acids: CASSFGLAGNTGELFF. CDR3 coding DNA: TGTGCCAGCAGCTTCGGACTAGCGGGGAACACCGGGGAGCTGTTTTTT. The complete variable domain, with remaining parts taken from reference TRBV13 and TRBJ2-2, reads AAGVIQSPRHLIKEKRETATLKCYPIPRHDTVYWYQQGPGQDPQFLISFYEKMQSDKGSIPDRFSAQQFSDYHSELNMSSLELGDSALYFCASSFGLAGNTGELFFGEGSRLTVL.